The 3 T cell receptor beta chains reported below all come from one sample, sequenced in a study of metastatic and nonmetastatic thyroid tumors. TCRdb reprocessed the PCR reads via MiXCR. The data hold about 4,500 clones, with more than 15% observed a single time. All patients reached thyroid surgery having received no treatment beforehand. The sample consisted of adjacent normal tissue. These receptors all come from a female donor with papillary thyroid cancer or a benign thyroid nodule (not recorded which). Some clones in this sample may be carry-over from other donors' samples.

This clone appeared many times. A clone one base away is much larger, so this may be a read error. The rearrangement joins TRBV2 to TRBJ1-4, with 9 bases identical to TRBD1. CDR1 and CDR2 (germline): SNHLY, FYNNEI. The CDR3 is 15 residues long. V dropped 4 bases and J dropped 5; count of bases not matched to a gene: 5. CDR3 sequence: CASSVSGTGNEKLFF. CDR3 coding DNA: TGTGCCAGCAGTGTATCCGGGACAGGGAATGAAAAACTGTTTTTT.

The CDR3 DNA sequence: TGTGCCAGCAGCCGGGACTCATTTTACGAGCAGTACGTC. Its translation is CASSRDSFYEQYV. V is TRBV6-1 and J is TRBJ2-7; D may be TRBD2 (6 bases). CDR3 length: 13 residues. V lost 6 bases, J lost 4 bases, and 13 bases lay in between. The germline gives CDR1 MNHNS, CDR2 SASEGT.

By proportion, this clone is medium-sized. The chain combines TRBV20-1 with TRBJ1-6; 8 nucleotides line up with TRBD1. Germline lookup yields CDR1 DFQATT and CDR2 SNEGSKA (reference sequence). CDR3 length equals 15 residues. Trimming at V came to 0 bases and at J to 6 bases, leaving 4 bases not matched to a gene. CDR3 loop: CSARDSDRGNSPLHF. CDR3 nucleotide sequence: TGCAGTGCTAGAGACTCCGACAGGGGTAATTCACCCCTCCACTTT.